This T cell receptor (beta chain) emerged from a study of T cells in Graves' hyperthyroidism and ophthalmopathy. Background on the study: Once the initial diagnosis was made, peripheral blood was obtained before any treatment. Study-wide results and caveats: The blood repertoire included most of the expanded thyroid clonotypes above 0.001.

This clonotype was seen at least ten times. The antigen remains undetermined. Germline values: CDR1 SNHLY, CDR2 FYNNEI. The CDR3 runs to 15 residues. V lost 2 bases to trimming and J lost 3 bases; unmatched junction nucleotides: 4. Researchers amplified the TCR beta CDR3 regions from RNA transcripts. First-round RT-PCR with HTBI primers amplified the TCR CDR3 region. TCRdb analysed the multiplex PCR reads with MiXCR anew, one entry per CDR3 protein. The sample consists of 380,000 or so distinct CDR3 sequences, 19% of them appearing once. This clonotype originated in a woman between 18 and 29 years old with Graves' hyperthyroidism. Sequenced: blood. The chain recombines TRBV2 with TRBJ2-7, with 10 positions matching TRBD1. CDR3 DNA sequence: TGTGCCAGCAGTGAAAGGGACAGGGGTAGCTACGAGCAGTACTTC. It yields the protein CASSERDRGSYEQYF. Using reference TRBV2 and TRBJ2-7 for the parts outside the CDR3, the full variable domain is EPEVTQTPSHQVTQMGQEVILRCVPISNHLYFYWYRQILGQKVEFLVSFYNNEISEKSEIFDDQFSVERPDGSNFTLKIRSTKLEDSAMYFCASSERDRGSYEQYFGPGTRLTVT.